This record concerns one T cell receptor (beta chain) sequence. Cohort assignment relied on participant-reported clinical history. The data stem from a study of blood T cell repertoires in COVID-19. Overall study context: Some COVID-19 samples were acute and others convalescent; all came from the United States, Italy and Spain.

Germline assignment: CDR1 SGHVS and CDR2 FQNEAQ. The V end lost 5 bases, the J end lost 0 bases, and 10 bases lay between the germline ends. This CDR3 is built from 15 residues. In the original workflow: Reference gene primer amplification gave nucleated cell count estimates. Repertoires were generated with immunoSEQ multiplex PCR, while TCRdb's copy carries only in-frame clones and drops some. That table supplies the V and J calls and clone size; D and trimming were determined from the DNA. The table includes hundreds of thousands of clones, 80% detected once. The gene calls are TRBV7-8 and TRBJ1-4; D may be TRBD1 (5 bases). The specimen sequenced was PBMCs or T cells enriched from blood (not recorded which). The source is a woman in her thirties or forties with acute COVID-19. The DNA for the CDR3 is TGTGCCAGCAGCCCCTCAGGGCCAACTAATGAAAAACTGTTTTTT. Translating gives CASSPSGPTNEKLFF.